This T cell receptor beta chain was found in a study of blood T cells in healthy people across ages. Alongside a J-beta primer mix, a sample-barcoded 5' primer served in a second PCR lasting about 7 to 11 cycles. TCRdb reanalysed the 5' RACE reads using MiXCR and keeps one entry per CDR3 protein. Of about 1,500,000 distinct CDR3 sequences listed, approximately 28% are singletons. Trimming took off 1 base at V and 2 bases at J, with 15 bases between the two ends. This CDR3 comprises 16 residues. The germline V gene has CDR1 SGHTA and CDR2 FQGNSA. The TCR sequence derives from a woman aged 25 to 39 in good health. Specimen: blood. The chain combines TRBV7-2 with TRBJ2-7, with D perhaps TRBD2 (5 bases). In DNA, the CDR3 is TGTGCCAGCAGCTTAGGAATCGGCGGACTCGCCTACGAGCAGTACTTC. It encodes CASSLGIGGLAYEQYF.